This T cell receptor beta chain was recovered during a study of blood T cell repertoires in COVID-19 (dated by TCRdb to 2018 to 2021). About the investigation overall: Samples from collaborators originated in the United States, Italy and Spain and spanned both the acute and convalescent phases of COVID-19. The prospective study material was composed of cDNA or gDNA derived from T cells, B-cell-depleted T cells, or PBMCs. Subjects who had been exposed to COVID-19, were actively infected with it, or had recovered from it provided the deeply sampled blood TCRbeta repertoires that made up the dataset. The repertoires were made available in a free public database intended to serve as a resource for research on the immune response to SARS-CoV-2. The samples were drawn from two sources: the first 160 participants of the ongoing ImmuneRACE study, and 1,254 subjects contributed by 6 global collaborators. Sample metadata almost always included a de-identified subject ID, COVID-19 status, age in years and sex. Where available, HLA class I and class II types were taken from metadata supplied by the sample provider and were not determined by assay-based typing.

What the work shows at the level of the full study, not this receptor alone: The amount of clinical and demographic metadata varied by source and participant and was provided uncurated.

Whole blood was collected in K2EDTA tubes by collaborating institutions according to the institutions' own protocols. For TCRbeta analysis, collaborator samples were shipped as frozen whole blood, as isolated PBMCs, or as DNA extracted from either sample type. CDR3 length: 13 amino acids, cysteine to phenylalanine. Just CDR3 DNA is preserved here, 39 bases in frame from base 1. CDR1 and CDR2 (MDHEN, SYDVKM) derive from the germline V gene. The V and J ends are trimmed by 5 bases and 7 bases, leaving 15 bases between them. Note on this clone: Its antigen remains undetermined. Within one base of it there is no much larger clone, and no base qualities were kept.

The immunoSEQ Assay, a bias-controlled multiplex PCR, was used to amplify TCRbeta CDR3 regions from genomic DNA. Per the authors' processing: Nucleated cell counts per sample were estimated from amplification of reference gene primers within the assay. To quantify the absolute abundance of each unique TCRbeta CDR3 rearrangement, sequence reads were collapsed and filtered. For each sample, productive Simpson clonality was calculated by taking the square root of Simpson's diversity index across productive rearrangements. TCRdb stores this immuneACCESS table with in-frame sequences only. Part of the clones is absent; in the studies checked, under half of the shortfall reflects unresolved V genes, and no reason is known for the rest. V and J calls and clone size are those listed in that table; D and trimming were worked out from the DNA. The sample table holds some 100,000 clones, of which roughly nine tenths were seen once. The ten largest make up 17% of the sample.

The sample consisted of peripheral blood. The sequence links TRBV28 to TRBJ2-7; confidence is insufficient to name the D gene. This TCR was sampled from a man aged 50 or older with acute or convalescent COVID-19. The sequence in DNA is TGTGCCAGCAGTCCCCCAGTTTCGTTTGAGCAGTACTTC. Its product reads: CASSPPVSFEQYF.